The 29 T cell receptor beta chains reported below all come from one sample, sequenced in a study of T cell repertoires in cytomegalovirus infection. TCRdb used MiXCR to reprocess the reads, holding one entry per CDR3 protein. This sample carries some 220,000 distinct CDR3 sequences, 9% to 15% of them seen once, and the ten largest clones take 1.5% to 2%. Material: PBMCs. The receptors were gathered from a human donor in good health (CMV status not recorded). Some clones in this sample may be carry-over from other donors' samples.

This clonotype has a count of ten or more. The rearrangement links TRBV6-1 to TRBJ2-2, with a weak D call TRBD1 (5 bases). Germline CDR1 MNHNS, CDR2 SASEGT. V was cut by 4 bases and J by 1 base, with 10 bases left in between. The CDR3 has 15 residues. The CDR3 spells CASSGQTENTGELFF. CDR3 bases: TGTGCCAGCAGTGGGCAGACAGAGAACACCGGGGAGCTGTTTTTT.

The CDR3 nucleotides are TGTGCCAGCAACGGGCGGGGGGGCCAATCCGGCGGGGAGCTGTTTTTT. Translated, it gives CASNGRGGQSGGELFF. The V gene is TRBV2, the J gene TRBJ2-2; 9 bases fit TRBD2. The CDR3 spans 16 residues. Germline CDR1 SNHLY, CDR2 FYNNEI. J was trimmed by 7 bases and V by 7 bases; bases with no gene match: 13.

This clonotype was detected ten times or more. The chain carries TRBV19 and TRBJ2-4; 13 nucleotides match TRBD2. With 5 bases clipped from V and 2 bases from J, the junction kept 12 bases outside the gene matches. The CDR3 is 19 amino acids. Germline V gives CDR1 LNHDA, CDR2 SQIVND (reference sequence). CDR3 coding DNA: TGTGCCAGTAGTGCTACTAGCGGGGGGGCCCGGTGGTCCAAAAACATTCAGTACTTC. Its protein is CASSATSGGARWSKNIQYF.

This clonotype was detected only a few times. V is TRBV6-2 or TRBV6-3 and J is TRBJ1-1, with D tentatively TRBD1 (6 bases). V was pared by 7 bases and J by 2 bases, with 11 bases between. The CDR3 runs to 13 residues. The germline V gene encodes CDR1 MNHEY and CDR2 SVGEGT. CDR3 loop: CASKRDTNTEAFF. Here the CDR3 DNA reads TGTGCCAGCAAGCGGGACACCAACACTGAAGCTTTCTTT.

In its sample, this clonotype was seen many times. The chain uses TRBV6-2 or TRBV6-3 and TRBJ2-6; TRBD2 is a possible D gene (6 bases). The CDR3 covers 13 residues. V gave up 8 bases and J gave up 7 bases, with 12 bases separating them. Germline CDR1 is MNHEY and CDR2 is SVGEGT. For the CDR3, the DNA is TGTGCCAGCGGGGGGACTGTCGCCAACGTCCTGACTTTC. Translating gives CASGGTVANVLTF.

This clonotype was seen ten or more times. The genes are TRBV6-2 or TRBV6-3 and TRBJ1-5, with D possibly TRBD1 on 6 matching bases. V was shortened by 6 bases and J by 4 bases, with 13 bases between the two germline ends. Germline values: CDR1 MNHEY, CDR2 SVGEGT. The CDR3 runs 14 residues. In nucleotides, the CDR3 is TGTGCCAGCAGACCCTCAGGGGCGAATCAGCCCCAGCATTTT. Residues: CASRPSGANQPQHF.

Many counts were recorded for this clonotype. V and J are TRBV19 and TRBJ1-1, with unresolved D. The CDR3 sequence is 14 residues long. Germline CDR1 and CDR2: LNHDA and SQIVND (reference sequence). With 7 bases removed from V and 1 base from J, the gap between germline ends came to 13 bases. The CDR3 sequence is CASTIPPGNTEAFF. The CDR3 coding sequence is TGTGCCAGTACCATCCCCCCGGGGAACACTGAAGCTTTCTTT.

The chain couples TRBV7-9 to TRBJ2-7; D gene unclear. The germline V gene has CDR1 SEHNR and CDR2 FQNEAQ (reference sequence). V lost 0 bases, J lost 2 bases, and 8 bases lay in between. The CDR3 has 14 amino acids. DNA of the CDR3: TGTGCCAGCAGCTTAGCGCGGAGCACCTACGAGCAGTACTTC. Protein: CASSLARSTYEQYF.

This clonotype was recorded a few times. The gene calls are TRBV11-2 and TRBJ1-1, with 7 positions matching TRBD1. This CDR3 region has 14 residues. Germline assignment: CDR1 SGHAT and CDR2 FQNNGV. The ends lost 5 bases at V and 5 bases at J; junction bases unmatched: 8. The CDR3, as DNA: TGTGCCAGCAGCCCGCGGACAGGTTGGACTGAAGCTTTCTTT. This translates into CASSPRTGWTEAFF.

In this sample, this clonotype turned up once. The chain links TRBV5-1 to TRBJ2-5; D assignment may be TRBD1 or TRBD2 (5 bases each). The CDR3 has 15 residues. Germline CDR1 SGHRS, CDR2 YFSETQ. The germline V and J ends were trimmed by 0 bases and 4 bases, with 13 bases remaining between them. CDR3 loop: CASSLAGTGRETQYF. As DNA, the CDR3 is TGCGCCAGCAGCTTGGCCGGGACCGGACGAGAGACCCAGTACTTC.

V usage is TRBV18 and J usage is TRBJ2-4; 11 bases are a match to TRBD2. Losses at the gene ends were 0 bases for V and 2 bases for J; bases not matched to a gene: 9. CDR1 KGHSH and CDR2 LQKENI come from the germline V gene. This CDR3 is built from 19 residues. The CDR3 coding sequence is TGTGCCAGCTCACCACCGCCTAGCGGGAGGACCCAAACCAAAAACATTCAGTACTTC. Amino acid sequence: CASSPPPSGRTQTKNIQYF.

This clonotype appeared many times. The chain is built from TRBV7-2 and TRBJ1-5; TRBD1 matches at 8 bases. Per the germline V gene, CDR1 is SGHTA and CDR2 is FQGNSA. Trimming cost V 1 base and J 2 bases; bases outside gene matches: 4. The CDR3 spans 16 residues. The CDR3 loop is CASSLGTGNGNQPQHF. The CDR3 nucleotides are TGTGCCAGCAGCTTAGGGACAGGGAATGGCAATCAGCCCCAGCATTTT.

The CDR3 is CASSLVFEKRETQYF. The CDR3 DNA sequence: TGTGCCAGCAGCTTGGTCTTCGAAAAGAGGGAGACCCAGTACTTC. J is TRBJ2-5 and V is TRBV7-3; D not certain. The ends were cut back, 3 bases at V and 5 bases at J, with 16 bases in the middle. Germline CDR1 SGHTA, CDR2 FQGTGA. The CDR3 covers 15 residues.

This chain joins TRBV4-1 and TRBJ2-5, with D perhaps assigned TRBD1 or TRBD2 (5 bases each). Trimming left V 1 base short and J 3 bases short, with 12 bases between. Germline V CDR1 and CDR2: MGHRA, YSYEKL. The CDR3 runs 15 residues. The CDR3 DNA reads TGCGCCAGCAGCCAAGTCGGTTGGGGGAAAGAGACCCAGTACTTC. Translation: CASSQVGWGKETQYF.

V gene TRBV7-9 combines with J gene TRBJ2-3, with 12 bases that match TRBD1. The CDR3 extends over 19 amino acids. CDR1 is SEHNR and CDR2 is FQNEAQ in the germline V gene (reference sequence). J gave up 1 base and V 4 bases, and 12 bases lay outside the gene matches. The CDR3 DNA reads as TGTGCCAGCAGCTCATTACCGGGACAGGGGGCGCAGGGCACAGATACGCAGTATTTT. It yields the protein CASSSLPGQGAQGTDTQYF.

This clonotype has ten or more counts. The chain carries TRBV6-5 and TRBJ2-5, with D tentatively TRBD2 (6 bases). The germline V and J ends were trimmed by 5 bases and 4 bases, with 11 bases remaining between them. This CDR3 is built from 13 residues. Germline V gene lookup returns CDR1 MNHEY and CDR2 SVGAGI. CDR3 sequence reads: CASSETRGETQYF. The DNA for the CDR3 is TGTGCCAGCAGTGAGACTAGAGGAGAGACCCAGTACTTC.

There are many counts of this clonotype. The J gene is TRBJ2-7, the V gene TRBV7-2; 14 positions agree with TRBD2. This CDR3 has 18 amino acids. The J segment lost 3 bases and the V segment lost 5 bases, leaving 12 bases of the junction unmatched. Germline V gene sequence: CDR1 SGHTA, CDR2 FQGNSA. CDR3 coding DNA: TGTGCCAGCAGCCGCCGAGGACTAGCGGGGGGCACCTACTACGAGCAGTACTTC. As protein: CASSRRGLAGGTYYEQYF.

This clonotype occurred many times. V and J are TRBV7-3 and TRBJ2-1; 11 bases map to TRBD2. Looked up from germline, CDR1 is SGHTA and CDR2 is FQGTGA. This CDR3 is 16 amino acids long. The V and J ends lost 4 bases and 3 bases, in that order; junction bases with no gene match: 5. The CDR3 region has the DNA TGTGCCAGCAGCTACCCCGGGACTAGCGGCTACAATGAGCAGTTCTTC. Its translation is CASSYPGTSGYNEQFF.

Many counts were recorded for this clonotype. This rearrangement joins TRBV28 to TRBJ1-4; D remains unclear. Germline V gene sequence: CDR1 MDHEN, CDR2 SYDVKM. This CDR3 is built from 14 residues. Trimming cost V 5 bases and J 1 base, with 8 bases left between them. In nucleotides, the CDR3 is TGTGCCAGCAGTCCCCCGGGAACTAATGAAAAACTGTTTTTT. Protein: CASSPPGTNEKLFF.

This clonotype was counted only a few times. The chain uses TRBV18 and TRBJ1-1; 7 nucleotides match TRBD1. Trimming cost V 6 bases and J 0 bases; bases outside gene matches: 13. The V gene's germline CDR1 is KGHSH and CDR2 LQKENI. The CDR3 is 17 amino acids. CDR3 loop: CASSFKTGNQMNTEAFF. In DNA form, the CDR3 reads TGTGCCAGCTCCTTTAAGACAGGGAACCAGATGAACACTGAAGCTTTCTTT.

This clonotype appeared many times. V and J are TRBV25-1 and TRBJ2-7; tentative D call: TRBD1 (6 bases). Per germline, CDR1 MGHDK and CDR2 SYGVNS. This CDR3 region has 15 residues. V was shortened by 3 bases and J by 0 bases, with 12 bases between the two germline ends. CDR3: CASSDWTANSYEQYF. The CDR3, as DNA: TGTGCCAGCAGTGACTGGACAGCAAACTCCTACGAGCAGTACTTC.

In regard to this clonotype: A much larger clone is a single base away; this may be a read error. This sequence joins TRBV14 and TRBJ2-7; TRBD1 might be the D (6 bases). The germline V gene encodes CDR1 SGHDN and CDR2 FVKESK. This CDR3 is built from 14 residues. CDR3 sequence: CASSRTDLSYGQYF. The CDR3 nucleotides read TGTGCCAGCAGCCGGACAGACCTCTCCTACGGGCAGTACTTC. Full variable domain (missing parts from reference TRBV14 and TRBJ2-7): EAGVTQFPSHSVIEKGQTVTLRCDPISGHDNLYWYRRVMGKEIKFLLHFVKESKQDESGMPNNRFLAERTGGTYSTLKVQPAELEDSGVYFCASSRTDLSYGQYFGPGTRLTVT.

V usage is TRBV14 and J usage is TRBJ2-3, with D perhaps matching TRBD2 (6 bases). Trimming pared 0 bases from V and 2 bases from J, leaving 15 bases between. The CDR3 length is 17 residues. Germline CDR1 and CDR2: SGHDN and FVKESK. The CDR3 loop reads CASSQDFGTSFTDTQYF. CDR3 nucleotides: TGTGCCAGCAGCCAAGATTTCGGGACTTCCTTCACAGATACGCAGTATTTT.

This clonotype was detected ten times or more. This chain joins TRBV23-1 and TRBJ1-5, with D uncertain. TRBV23-1 belongs to the ORF category, with a function that is uncertain. The CDR3 is 16 amino acids. Trimming cost V 4 bases and J 0 bases, with 13 bases left between them. CDR3 region: CASSRRRTNSNQPQHF. CDR3 nucleotides: TGCGCCAGCAGTCGACGACGGACTAATAGCAATCAGCCCCAGCATTTT.

The table lists this clonotype with many counts. The chain carries TRBV7-2 and TRBJ1-4, with 8 bases aligning to TRBD1. This CDR3 is built from 14 residues. V lost 5 bases, J lost 6 bases, and 5 bases stayed unmatched. CDR1 is SGHTA and CDR2 is FQGNSA in the germline V gene. The CDR3 sequence: CASSPPGGDEKLFF. CDR3 nucleotides: TGTGCCAGCAGCCCCCCAGGGGGCGATGAAAAACTGTTTTTT.

This clonotype occurred many times. The V and J genes are TRBV7-3 and TRBJ1-1; D is ambiguous. This CDR3 has 13 residues. V was shortened by 5 bases and J by 6 bases, with 13 bases between the two germline ends. Germline V gene data show CDR1 as SGHTA and CDR2 as FQGTGA. The CDR3 spells CASSPVSGAEAFF. The DNA for the CDR3 is TGTGCCAGCAGCCCTGTCAGCGGCGCTGAAGCTTTCTTT.

To note about this clonotype: Here the CDR3 omits its conserved ending phenylalanine or tryptophan, so a read error is the likely source. This rearrangement joins TRBV7-2 to TRBJ1-2; TRBD1 might be the D (6 bases). Deletions cut 7 bases from V and 3 bases from J, with 15 bases between. Per the germline V gene, CDR1 is SGHTA and CDR2 is FQGNSA. The CDR3 runs 14 residues. The CDR3 here is CASNQDRTDYGYTS. DNA for the CDR3: TGTGCCAGCAACCAAGACAGGACAGACTATGGCTACACCTCC.

This sequence joins TRBV6-2 or TRBV6-3 and TRBJ2-5; 10 bases are a match to TRBD2. CDR1 and CDR2 from the germline V gene are MNHEY and SVGEGT. The V gene end was trimmed by 10 bases and the J gene end by 3 bases; junction bases not matched to a gene: 2. The CDR3 has 12 residues. This CDR3 is CATGLAEETQYF. The CDR3 DNA is TGTGCCACCGGACTAGCGGAAGAGACCCAGTACTTC.

This clonotype has at least ten counts. This chain connects TRBV7-8 to TRBJ1-5, with a possible D match to TRBD1 (5 bases). The V gene lost 2 bases and the J gene lost 2 bases, with 13 bases spanning the gap. The CDR3 consists of 16 residues. CDR1 and CDR2 (germline): SGHVS, FQNEAQ. The CDR3 DNA reads TGTGCCAGCAGCTTATCAGCCACCAGGGGCAATCAGCCCCAGCATTTT. It encodes CASSLSATRGNQPQHF.